This T cell receptor beta chain is from a study of long-term antiretroviral therapy in people with HIV. Study-level information: There is a gap of about a decade between the earliest samples and the later 2015 immediate-ART recommendation.

This clone was recorded once. immunoSEQ v3.0 was run at survey level. Sequencing was performed with immunoSEQ multiplex PCR; in TCRdb, only in-frame clones are kept and a portion is missing. The table shows 35,000 or so clones, with roughly 85% occurring only once. This clonotype was obtained from a man aged 18 to 30 with HIV. The sequenced sample was unsorted PBMCs, obtained 0.4 years before starting antiretroviral therapy.

The CDR3 nucleotides read TGTGCCTGTAATCGACCGGCAACTAATGAAAAACTGTTTTTT. It is translated as CACNRPATNEKLFF. The gene calls are TRBV30 and TRBJ1-4; D is uncertain. The CDR3 totals 14 residues. Germline CDR1 is GTSNPN and CDR2 is SVGIG (reference sequence). The V and J ends lost 6 bases and 0 bases respectively, with 11 bases between them.